Sequencing of this T cell receptor (beta chain) was carried out in a study of a mutant IDH1 vaccine in newly diagnosed glioma. Study in general: Patients arrived already treated with radiotherapy, temozolomide, or both, most having had both.

To note about this clone: Its antigen remains unknown.

Generated by immunoSEQ multiplex PCR, the TCRdb table keeps only in-frame clones and is missing some. The sample carries around 31,000 clones, 81% recorded once. V dropped 6 bases and J dropped 0 bases, with 13 bases sitting between them. Germline loops: CDR1 MNHEY, CDR2 SVGAGI. CDR3 size: 15 residues. Regarding time point: week 35, safety follow-up. The study gave 300 ug of mutant IDH1 20-mer peptide per vaccine dose, with topical imiquimod. This chain connects TRBV6-5 to TRBJ2-3, with D perhaps TRBD2 (5 bases). The sequence derives from a young man with glioma. The specimen was PBMCs, collected from a glioma patient whose treatment included an IDH1 peptide vaccine. CDR3 bases: TGTGCCAGCAGCCAAGCGGATATAAGCACAGATACGCAGTATTTT. This sequence encodes CASSQADISTDTQYF.